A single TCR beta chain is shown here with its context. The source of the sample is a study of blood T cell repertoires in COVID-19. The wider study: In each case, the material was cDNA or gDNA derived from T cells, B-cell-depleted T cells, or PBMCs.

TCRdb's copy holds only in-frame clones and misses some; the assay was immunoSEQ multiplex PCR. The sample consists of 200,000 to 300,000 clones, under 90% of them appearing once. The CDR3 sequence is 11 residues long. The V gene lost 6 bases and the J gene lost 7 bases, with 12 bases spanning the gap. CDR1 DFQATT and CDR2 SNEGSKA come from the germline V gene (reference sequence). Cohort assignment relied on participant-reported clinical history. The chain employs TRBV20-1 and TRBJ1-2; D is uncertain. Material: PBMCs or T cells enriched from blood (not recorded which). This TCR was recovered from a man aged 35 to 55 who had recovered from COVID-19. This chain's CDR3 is CSARVGGGYTF. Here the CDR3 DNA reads TGCAGTGCACGGGTGGGTGGTGGCTACACCTTC.